This T cell receptor (beta chain) was observed in a study of beta chain features in type 1 diabetes. Study in general: Examination covered over 85,000,000 sorted cells spanning all samples. Study observations and caveats: Insertions at VDJ junctions were less frequent in type 1 diabetes patients. These patients also deleted more nucleotides at the same junctions. A definitive answer on HLA type influencing TCRB rearrangement was not reached here.

On this clone itself: The antigen is not known.

Expressed TCRB transcripts were sequenced, since all the RNA that had been isolated was reverse transcribed. Here immunoSEQ multiplex PCR was the method, and the copy in TCRdb shows in-frame clones only, minus some. The data hold about 410,000 clones, with around 13% observed a single time. The CDR3 spans 13 residues. Germline CDR1 and CDR2: SEHNR and FQNEAQ (reference sequence). With 4 bases removed from V and 6 bases from J, the gap between germline ends came to 12 bases. The TCR was taken from a man aged 25-40 years in good health. The rearrangement links TRBV7-9 to TRBJ1-2, with TRBD1 as a possible D gene (5 bases). The sample comprised naive CD4+ T cells from blood. In DNA, the CDR3 is TGTGCCAGCAGCTCTGCAGGGTTTGATGGCTACACCTTC. Amino acid sequence: CASSSAGFDGYTF.